These 18 T cell receptor beta chains were all obtained from the same sample, sequenced in a study of cytomegalovirus exposure and HLA in healthy donors. Primers for the PCR totalled 60 Vbeta and 13 Jbeta. Sequencing used immunoSEQ multiplex PCR; TCRdb keeps in-frame clones, though not all of them. The sample includes 150,000 to 200,000 clones, about 85% of them seen just once. The sequenced sample was PBMCs. Receptors were obtained from a boy between 2 and 15 years old in good health and CMV-seronegative.

This rearrangement joins TRBV19 to TRBJ1-6; TRBD1 matches at 7 bases. The V segment lost 5 bases and the J segment 1 base; nucleotides outside the gene matches: 5. Germline CDR1 LNHDA, CDR2 SQIVND (reference sequence). This CDR3 is built from 16 residues. CDR3 sequence (DNA): TGTGCCAGTAGTCCCGGACAGGTTTCCTATAATTCACCCCTCCACTTT. It is translated as CASSPGQVSYNSPLHF.

The chain is built from TRBV7-9 and TRBJ1-5; 8 bases fit TRBD1. This CDR3 comprises 15 residues. CDR1 is SEHNR and CDR2 is FQNEAQ in the germline V gene (reference sequence). The ends lost 5 bases at V and 3 bases at J; junction bases unmatched: 6. The CDR3 nucleotides are TGTGCCAGCAGCCAAGGACAGGGCCCCAATCAGCCCCAGCATTTT. This gives the protein CASSQGQGPNQPQHF.

This clone has just one count. The J gene is TRBJ1-1, the V gene TRBV27; D remains unclear. Trimming stripped 3 bases from V and 4 bases from J, with 12 bases between. The length of the CDR3 is 14 residues. The germline V gene encodes CDR1 MNHEY and CDR2 SMNVEV (reference sequence). Here the CDR3 reads CASSLFRETTEAFF. The DNA for the CDR3 is TGTGCCAGCAGTTTGTTTCGGGAGACCACTGAAGCTTTCTTT.

Concerning this clone itself: Other DNA sequences in the sample encode the same CDR3. The chain is built from TRBV7-9 and TRBJ1-1; D perhaps matches TRBD1 (6 bases). Germline assignment: CDR1 SEHNR and CDR2 FQNEAQ (reference sequence). This CDR3 spans 12 amino acids. V lost 5 bases and J 11 bases, leaving 15 bases between the germline ends. In DNA form, the CDR3 reads TGTGCCAGCAGCGTACAGGGAAATCAGGCTTTCTTT. As protein: CASSVQGNQAFF.

This rearrangement joins TRBV19 to TRBJ2-2; no reliable D call. The CDR3 loop spans 15 amino acids. Germline CDR1 LNHDA, CDR2 SQIVND (reference sequence). V was cut by 3 bases and J by 1 base, with 9 bases left in between. The CDR3 loop is CASSIGSGNTGELFF. DNA for the CDR3: TGTGCCAGTAGTATTGGTAGTGGGAACACCGGGGAGCTGTTTTTT. Complete variable domain (other parts from reference TRBV19 and TRBJ2-2): DGGITQSPKYLFRKEGQNVTLSCEQNLNHDAMYWYRQDPGQGLRLIYYSQIVNDFQKGDIAEGYSVSREKKESFPLTVTSAQKNPTAFYLCASSIGSGNTGELFFGEGSRLTVL.

V usage is TRBV18 and J usage is TRBJ2-1; D is unresolved. The germline V gene encodes CDR1 KGHSH and CDR2 LQKENI. The V and J ends lost 0 bases and 6 bases respectively, with 6 bases between them. This CDR3 has 13 residues. This chain's CDR3 is CASSPPSRNEQFF. The DNA of the CDR3 is TGTGCCAGCTCACCACCTAGCCGCAATGAGCAGTTCTTC.

This clone showed up just a few times. The chain links TRBV7-9 to TRBJ2-3; the match to TRBD1 covers 7 bases. CDR1 is SEHNR, CDR2 FQNEAQ, per germline (reference sequence). The J segment lost 2 bases and the V segment lost 5 bases, leaving 7 bases of the junction unmatched. The CDR3 sequence is 15 residues long. The DNA of the CDR3 is TGTGCCAGCAGCACCCGGGACAGCTCCACAGATACGCAGTATTTT. This gives the protein CASSTRDSSTDTQYF.

This clone appeared a few times. The chain couples TRBV5-1 to TRBJ2-1; the match to TRBD1 covers 8 bases. The CDR3 is made up of 19 amino acids. CDR1 SGHRS and CDR2 YFSETQ come from the germline V gene. J was trimmed by 0 bases and V by 5 bases; bases with no gene match: 16. This CDR3 reads CASRPGDRGWGSSYNEQFF. Here the CDR3 DNA reads TGCGCCAGCAGGCCCGGTGACAGGGGATGGGGAAGCTCCTACAATGAGCAGTTCTTC.

This clone has a handful of counts. The chain links TRBV28 to TRBJ2-1, with D possibly matching TRBD2 (7 bases). The CDR3 runs to 18 residues. V was trimmed by 4 bases and J by 6 bases, leaving 25 bases between them. Germline CDR1 reads MDHEN; CDR2 reads SYDVKM. The DNA for the CDR3 is TGTGCCAGCAGTTCCAACCGACCCGACGGGGGGCCACTCAATGAGCAGTTCTTC. It specifies CASSSNRPDGGPLNEQFF. Full variable domain (remainder filled in from reference TRBV28 and TRBJ2-1): DVKVTQSSRYLVKRTGEKVFLECVQDMDHENMFWYRQDPGLGLRLIYFSYDVKMKEKGDIPEGYSVSREKKERFSLILESASTNQTSMYLCASSSNRPDGGPLNEQFFGPGTRLTVL.

The chain uses TRBV5-1 and TRBJ2-6, with D hard to call. The CDR3 has 15 residues. CDR1 and CDR2 (germline): SGHRS, YFSETQ. V dropped 2 bases and J dropped 2 bases, with 8 bases sitting between them. The CDR3 DNA reads TGCGCCAGCAGCTTACCAGATACTGGGGCCAACGTCCTGACTTTC. It is translated as CASSLPDTGANVLTF.

The chain employs TRBV4-1 and TRBJ2-2; 11 bases are shared with TRBD2. The germline gives CDR1 MGHRA, CDR2 YSYEKL. With V trimmed by 0 bases and J by 6 bases, 12 bases remained unmatched. This CDR3 contains 19 residues. CDR3 region: CASSQDEEWASGGPGELFF. As DNA, the CDR3 is TGCGCCAGCAGCCAAGATGAGGAATGGGCTAGCGGGGGGCCCGGGGAGCTGTTTTTT.

V and J are TRBV10-1 and TRBJ1-5; unclear D gene. The V gene's germline CDR1 is WNHNN and CDR2 SYGVQD (reference sequence). CDR3 length: 9 amino acids. Trimming cost V 10 bases and J 11 bases, with 9 bases left between them. This chain's CDR3 is CATPRSQHF. The CDR3 DNA is TGCGCCACCCCCCGTTCCCAGCATTTT.

The chain's CDR3 is CAWSVRGTSGSTDTQYF. DNA of the CDR3: TGTGCCTGGAGTGTACGTGGGACTAGCGGCTCAACAGATACGCAGTATTTT. This sequence joins TRBV30 and TRBJ2-3; 11 bases are a match to TRBD2. Trimming cost V 0 bases and J 3 bases; bases outside gene matches: 8. CDR1 is GTSNPN, CDR2 SVGIG, per germline (reference sequence). The CDR3 runs 17 residues.

The chain links TRBV7-2 to TRBJ2-2, with 8 bases that match TRBD2. The V segment lost 5 bases and the J segment 4 bases; nucleotides outside the gene matches: 12. The length of the CDR3 is 17 residues. Germline V gene lookup returns CDR1 SGHTA and CDR2 FQGNSA. The DNA for the CDR3 is TGTGCCAGCAGCGCTAGCGCCCGGGGGGGCTTCACCGGGGAGCTGTTTTTT. It specifies CASSASARGGFTGELFF. Based on the CDR3 plus reference TRBV7-2 and TRBJ2-2, the full variable domain is GAGVSQSPSNKVTEKGKDVELRCDPISGHTALYWYRQSLGQGLEFLIYFQGNSAPDKSGLPSDRFSAERTGGSVSTLTIQRTQQEDSAVYLCASSASARGGFTGELFFGEGSRLTVL.

This sequence joins TRBV7-3 and TRBJ1-1, with TRBD1 identical over 11 bases. The CDR3 has 15 residues. CDR1 SGHTA and CDR2 FQGTGA come from the germline V gene. V dropped 4 bases and J dropped 6; count of bases not matched to a gene: 7. CDR3 bases: TGTGCCAGCAGCTATTTTCCGGGACAGGGGGCTGAAGCTTTCTTT. It encodes CASSYFPGQGAEAFF.

This clone has a handful of counts. Here the CDR3 reads CSAGDRGYGYTF. In DNA form, the CDR3 reads TGCAGCGCCGGCGACCGGGGCTATGGCTACACCTTC. The J gene is TRBJ1-2, the V gene TRBV29-1; no firm D call. V was clipped by 7 bases and J by 4 bases, with 13 bases between them. CDR3 length: 12 residues. The germline CDR1 and CDR2 sequences are SQVTM and ANQGSEA.

The J gene is TRBJ2-7, the V gene TRBV19; 7 bases map to TRBD2. The CDR3 length is 13 residues. The ends lost 4 bases at V and 0 bases at J; junction bases unmatched: 0. Germline CDR1 reads LNHDA; CDR2 reads SQIVND (reference sequence). CDR3 bases: TGTGCCAGTAGTACTAGCGGCTCCTACGAGCAGTACTTC. It codes for CASSTSGSYEQYF.

The CDR3 coding sequence is TGTGCCAGCAGCCAAAAGGGCAGGGGCATTGAAGCTTTCTTT. It encodes CASSQKGRGIEAFF. The rearrangement joins TRBV14 to TRBJ1-1, with D possibly being TRBD1 (6 bases). V lost 2 bases and J 7 bases, leaving 14 bases between the germline ends. Germline assignment: CDR1 SGHDN and CDR2 FVKESK. This CDR3 region has 14 residues.